The 23 T cell receptor beta chains below come from one sample, sequenced in a study of monozygotic twins with inflammatory bowel disease. TCRdb reanalyzed the 5' RACE reads and collapses them to one entry per CDR3 protein, without DNA. In total, the table holds fewer than 550,000 distinct CDR3 sequences. The specimen was blood. The receptors shown here come from a human donor with ulcerative colitis or Crohn's disease, or a healthy co-twin of an affected twin (not recorded which).

This chain connects TRBV5-5 to TRBJ2-5; lacking DNA, the TRBD1 call made by TCRdb goes unchecked. The CDR3 is made up of 15 amino acids. Germline V gene lookup returns CDR1 SGHKS and CDR2 YYEKEE (reference sequence). CDR3 protein: CASGPLGGNQETQYF.

V is TRBV7-2 and J is TRBJ2-1; the TCRdb call, TRBD1, lacks DNA for checking. The CDR3 runs 15 residues. CDR1 is SGHTA, CDR2 FQGNSA, per germline. The CDR3 sequence: CASSFLGQGGNEQFF.

CDR3 in amino acids: CASSQGYKNTEAFF. The chain is built from TRBV4-3 and TRBJ1-1. Per the germline V gene, CDR1 is LGHNA and CDR2 is YSLEER. This CDR3 is 14 amino acids long.

The J gene is TRBJ2-1, the V gene TRBV7-2; TCRdb calls TRBD1, which cannot be checked without DNA. The CDR3 runs to 16 residues. CDR1 is SGHTA, CDR2 FQGNSA, per germline. The CDR3 loop reads CASSPVPLSSYNEQFF. Using reference TRBV7-2 and TRBJ2-1 for the parts outside the CDR3, the full variable domain is GAGVSQSPSNKVTEKGKDVELRCDPISGHTALYWYRQSLGQGLEFLIYFQGNSAPDKSGLPSDRFSAERTGGSVSTLTIQRTQQEDSAVYLCASSPVPLSSYNEQFFGPGTRLTVL.

The chain combines TRBV30 with TRBJ2-1; TCRdb outputs TRBD2, but without DNA this stays unchecked. The CDR3 is made up of 16 amino acids. The V gene's germline CDR1 is GTSNPN and CDR2 SVGIG (reference sequence). CDR3 amino acids: CAWSPGTSGGIDEQFF.

The chain combines TRBV11-2 with TRBJ2-3; TCRdb lists TRBD2, though no DNA is available to test this call. The CDR3 is 16 residues long. Germline assignment: CDR1 SGHAT and CDR2 FQNNGV. The chain's CDR3 is CASSLGRTSESDTQYF.

V gene TRBV29-1 combines with J gene TRBJ2-3. Germline CDR1 SQVTM, CDR2 ANQGSEA. This CDR3 contains 12 residues. CDR3 sequence reads: CIVENRPDTQYF.

The rearrangement uses TRBV5-1 and TRBJ2-2; without DNA, the TCRdb call of TRBD1 cannot be checked. The CDR3 spans 15 residues. Germline V gene lookup returns CDR1 SGHRS and CDR2 YFSETQ. The CDR3 sequence is CASSSTGGYTGELFF.

This chain links TRBV29-1 with TRBJ2-1; with no DNA, the TCRdb D assignment of TRBD1 cannot be verified. This CDR3 region has 12 residues. CDR1 is SQVTM and CDR2 is ANQGSEA in the germline V gene. The CDR3 spells CSVEDGGNEQFF.

The V and J genes are TRBV7-6 and TRBJ1-1. Germline V gene lookup returns CDR1 SGHVS and CDR2 FNYEAQ. This CDR3 spans 13 amino acids. The CDR3 loop reads CASSPTRYTEAFF.

The chain uses TRBV29-1 and TRBJ2-3; TCRdb proposes TRBD1, but this gene call is untestable without DNA. Germline V gene sequence: CDR1 SQVTM, CDR2 ANQGSEA. This CDR3 spans 15 amino acids. CDR3 residues: CSVESRERIADTQYF.

The rearrangement uses TRBV5-5 and TRBJ2-4; TCRdb proposes TRBD1, but this gene call is untestable without DNA. CDR1 SGHKS and CDR2 YYEKEE come from the germline V gene (reference sequence). This CDR3 has 14 residues. CDR3 sequence: CASSMGGGWDIQYF.

The chain employs TRBV11-2 and TRBJ2-1; without DNA, the TCRdb call of TRBD2 cannot be checked. This CDR3 contains 18 residues. Germline CDR1 SGHAT, CDR2 FQNNGV. The CDR3 reads CASSLGGLAGGRWDEQFF.

The CDR3 sequence is CASSYSSEWGGRYF. This chain links TRBV6-2 or TRBV6-3 with TRBJ2-7; TCRdb's D gene call, TRBD1, goes unchecked for lack of DNA. Looked up from germline, CDR1 is MNHEY and CDR2 is SVGEGT. The CDR3 spans 14 residues.

V is TRBV10-3 and J is TRBJ2-5; there is no DNA to check the TCRdb D call of TRBD1. CDR3 length: 14 amino acids. Per germline, CDR1 ENHRY and CDR2 SYGVKD. The CDR3 loop reads CAISGGTGAETQYF.

This chain links TRBV11-2 with TRBJ2-3; TCRdb lists TRBD2, though no DNA is available to test this call. The CDR3 sequence is 15 residues long. Germline lookup yields CDR1 SGHAT and CDR2 FQNNGV. This CDR3 reads CASSSLGLATDTQYF. The full variable domain, in which reference TRBV11-2 and TRBJ2-3 provide the parts outside the CDR3, is EAGVAQSPRYKIIEKRQSVAFWCNPISGHATLYWYQQILGQGPKLLIQFQNNGVVDDSQLPKDRFSAERLKGVDSTLKIQPAKLEDSAVYLCASSSLGLATDTQYFGPGTRLTVL.

The genes are TRBV5-5 and TRBJ2-7; lacking DNA, the TRBD1 call made by TCRdb goes unchecked. Germline V gives CDR1 SGHKS, CDR2 YYEKEE (reference sequence). This CDR3 spans 15 amino acids. This chain's CDR3 is CASSLEGQPPYEQYF.

This chain links TRBV20-1 with TRBJ1-1. Per germline, CDR1 DFQATT and CDR2 SNEGSKA (reference sequence). This CDR3 is built from 13 residues. The CDR3 spells CSASPPVQAWAFF.

The J gene is TRBJ2-5, the V gene TRBV7-9; the TCRdb call, TRBD1, lacks DNA for checking. The CDR3 contains 13 residues. Germline loops: CDR1 SEHNR, CDR2 FQNEAQ (reference sequence). CDR3 sequence reads: CASSRLGEKTQYF.

V gene TRBV4-3 combines with J gene TRBJ2-5; with no DNA, the TCRdb D assignment of TRBD1 cannot be verified. The germline gives CDR1 LGHNA, CDR2 YSLEER. This CDR3 contains 15 residues. The CDR3 is CASSRETGGWETQYF.

The V call is TRBV20-1, the J call TRBJ2-1; no DNA is available, so the TRBD2 call from TCRdb remains unchecked. The CDR3 runs 16 residues. In germline, CDR1 is DFQATT, CDR2 SNEGSKA (reference sequence). The CDR3 is CSARETRSAGGREQFF.

The chain has TRBV12-3 or TRBV12-4 and TRBJ2-3; TCRdb's D gene call, TRBD1, goes unchecked for lack of DNA. The CDR3 has 13 residues. The chain's CDR3 is CASSSGPLDTQYF.

This sequence joins TRBV2 and TRBJ2-1; the D call from TCRdb, TRBD1, cannot be confirmed without DNA. CDR3 size: 15 residues. From germline, CDR1 is SNHLY and CDR2 FYNNEI. This chain's CDR3 is CASSEGTQGGNEQFF. Based on the CDR3 plus reference TRBV2 and TRBJ2-1, the full variable domain is EPEVTQTPSHQVTQMGQEVILRCVPISNHLYFYWYRQILGQKVEFLVSFYNNEISEKSEIFDDQFSVERPDGSNFTLKIRSTKLEDSAMYFCASSEGTQGGNEQFFGPGTRLTVL.